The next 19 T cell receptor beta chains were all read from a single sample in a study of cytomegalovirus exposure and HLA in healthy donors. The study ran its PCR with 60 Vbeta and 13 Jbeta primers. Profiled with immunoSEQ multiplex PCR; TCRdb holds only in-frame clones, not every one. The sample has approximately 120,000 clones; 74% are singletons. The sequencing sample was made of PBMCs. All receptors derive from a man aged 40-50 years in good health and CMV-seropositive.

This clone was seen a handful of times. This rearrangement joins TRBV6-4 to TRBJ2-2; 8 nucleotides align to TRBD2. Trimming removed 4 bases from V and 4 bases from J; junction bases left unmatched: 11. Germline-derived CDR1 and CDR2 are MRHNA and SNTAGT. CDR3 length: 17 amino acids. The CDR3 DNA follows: TGTGCCAGCAGTGTGAATAGCGGGATGGGCGGCACCGGGGAGCTGTTTTTT. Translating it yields CASSVNSGMGGTGELFF.

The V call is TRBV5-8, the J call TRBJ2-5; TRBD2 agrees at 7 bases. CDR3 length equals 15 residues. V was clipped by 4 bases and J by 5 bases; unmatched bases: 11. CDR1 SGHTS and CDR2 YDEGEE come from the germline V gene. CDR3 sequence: CASSRRTRSGETQYF. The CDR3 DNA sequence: TGTGCCAGCAGCCGAAGGACTAGGAGCGGGGAGACCCAGTACTTC.

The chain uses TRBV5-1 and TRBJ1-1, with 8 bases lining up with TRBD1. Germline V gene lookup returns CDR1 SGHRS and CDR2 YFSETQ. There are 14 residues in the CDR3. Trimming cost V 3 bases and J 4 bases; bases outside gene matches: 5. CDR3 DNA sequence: TGCGCCAGCAGCTCCACAGGGGGTGGCACTGAAGCTTTCTTT. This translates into CASSSTGGGTEAFF.

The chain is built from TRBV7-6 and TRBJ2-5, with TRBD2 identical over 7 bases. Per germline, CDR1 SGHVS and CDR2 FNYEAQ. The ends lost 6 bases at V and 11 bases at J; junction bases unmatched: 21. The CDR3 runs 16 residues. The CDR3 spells CASSSRQLREAGEQYF. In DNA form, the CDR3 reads TGTGCCAGCAGTTCACGACAGTTACGGGAGGCTGGGGAGCAGTACTTC.

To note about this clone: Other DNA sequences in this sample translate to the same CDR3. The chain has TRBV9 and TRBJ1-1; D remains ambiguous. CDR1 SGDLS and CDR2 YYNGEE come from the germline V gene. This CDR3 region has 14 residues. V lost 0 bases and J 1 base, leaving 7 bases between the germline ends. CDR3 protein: CASSVVAENTEAFF. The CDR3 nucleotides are TGTGCCAGCAGCGTAGTGGCAGAGAACACTGAAGCTTTCTTT.

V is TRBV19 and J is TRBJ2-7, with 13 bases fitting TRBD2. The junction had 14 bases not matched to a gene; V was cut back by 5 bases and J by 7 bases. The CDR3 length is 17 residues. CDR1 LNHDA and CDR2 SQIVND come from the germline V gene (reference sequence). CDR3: CASSAWTRTSGSYEQYF. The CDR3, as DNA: TGTGCCAGTAGTGCCTGGACCCGGACTAGCGGGAGCTATGAGCAGTACTTC. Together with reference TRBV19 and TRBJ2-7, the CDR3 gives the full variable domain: DGGITQSPKYLFRKEGQNVTLSCEQNLNHDAMYWYRQDPGQGLRLIYYSQIVNDFQKGDIAEGYSVSREKKESFPLTVTSAQKNPTAFYLCASSAWTRTSGSYEQYFGPGTRLTVT.

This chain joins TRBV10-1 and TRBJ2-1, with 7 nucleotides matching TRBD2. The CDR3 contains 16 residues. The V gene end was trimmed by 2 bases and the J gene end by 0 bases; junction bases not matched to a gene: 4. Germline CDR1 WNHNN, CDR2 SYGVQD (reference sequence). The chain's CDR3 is CASSEAGGFSYNEQFF. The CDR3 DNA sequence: TGCGCCAGCAGTGAGGCCGGGGGGTTCTCCTACAATGAGCAGTTCTTC.

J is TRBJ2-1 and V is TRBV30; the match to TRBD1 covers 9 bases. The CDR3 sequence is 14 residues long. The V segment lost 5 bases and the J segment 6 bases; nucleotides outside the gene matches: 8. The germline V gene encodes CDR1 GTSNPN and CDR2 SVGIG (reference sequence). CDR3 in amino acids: CAWAPGQGVNEQFF. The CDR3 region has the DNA TGTGCCTGGGCACCGGGACAGGGTGTCAATGAGCAGTTCTTC.

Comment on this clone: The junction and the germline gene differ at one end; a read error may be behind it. DNA of the CDR3: TGTGCCAACAGTCGCCTACAGGGGTTGAACACTGAAGCTTTCTTT. Translated: CANSRLQGLNTEAFF. The chain employs TRBV6-6 and TRBJ1-1; 7 positions agree with TRBD1. Germline CDR1 is MNHNY and CDR2 is SVGAGI (reference sequence). The CDR3 runs to 15 residues.

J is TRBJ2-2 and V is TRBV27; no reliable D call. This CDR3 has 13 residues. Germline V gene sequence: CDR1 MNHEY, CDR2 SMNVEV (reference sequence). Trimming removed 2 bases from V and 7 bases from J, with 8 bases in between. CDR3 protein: CASSLRVVGELFF. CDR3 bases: TGTGCCAGCAGTTTACGGGTTGTCGGGGAGCTGTTTTTT.

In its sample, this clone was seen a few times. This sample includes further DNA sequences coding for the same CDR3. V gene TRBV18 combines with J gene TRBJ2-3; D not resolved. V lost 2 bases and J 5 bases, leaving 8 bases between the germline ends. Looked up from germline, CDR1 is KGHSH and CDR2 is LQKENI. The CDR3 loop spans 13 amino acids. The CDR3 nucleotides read TGTGCCAGCTCACCAAATCCCGGAGATACGCAGTATTTT. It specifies CASSPNPGDTQYF.

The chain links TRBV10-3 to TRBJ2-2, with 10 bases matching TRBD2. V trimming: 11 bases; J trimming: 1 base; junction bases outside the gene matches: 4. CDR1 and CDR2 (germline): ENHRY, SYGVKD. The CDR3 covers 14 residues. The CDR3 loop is CAAGLAENTGELFF. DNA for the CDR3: TGTGCCGCCGGACTAGCGGAGAACACCGGGGAGCTGTTTTTT.

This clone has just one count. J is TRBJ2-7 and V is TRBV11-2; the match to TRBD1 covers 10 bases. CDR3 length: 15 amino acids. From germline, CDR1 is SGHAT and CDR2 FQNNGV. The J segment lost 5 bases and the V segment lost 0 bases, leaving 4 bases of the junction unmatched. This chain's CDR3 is CASSLDWDRGNEQYF. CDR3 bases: TGTGCCAGCAGCTTAGATTGGGACAGGGGCAACGAGCAGTACTTC.

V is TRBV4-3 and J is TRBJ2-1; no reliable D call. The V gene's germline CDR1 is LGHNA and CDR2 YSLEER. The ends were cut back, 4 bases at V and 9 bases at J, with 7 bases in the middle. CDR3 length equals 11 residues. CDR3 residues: CASSRTGEQFF. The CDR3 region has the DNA TGCGCCAGCAGCCGAACCGGTGAGCAGTTCTTC.

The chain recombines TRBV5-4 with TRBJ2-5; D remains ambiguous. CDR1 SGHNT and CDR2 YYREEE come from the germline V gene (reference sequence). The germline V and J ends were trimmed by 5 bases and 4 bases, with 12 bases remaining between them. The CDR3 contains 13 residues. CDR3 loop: CASSSPGSETQYF. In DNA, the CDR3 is TGTGCCAGCAGTTCCCCAGGTTCAGAGACCCAGTACTTC.

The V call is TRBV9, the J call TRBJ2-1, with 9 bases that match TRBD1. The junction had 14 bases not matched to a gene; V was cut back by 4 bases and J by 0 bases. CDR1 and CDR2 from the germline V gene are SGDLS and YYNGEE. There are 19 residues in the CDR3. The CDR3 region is CASSMSWTGVIGSYNEQFF. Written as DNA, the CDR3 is TGTGCCAGCAGCATGTCTTGGACAGGGGTGATCGGCTCCTACAATGAGCAGTTCTTC. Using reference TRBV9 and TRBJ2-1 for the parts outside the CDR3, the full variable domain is DSGVTQTPKHLITATGQRVTLRCSPRSGDLSVYWYQQSLDQGLQFLIQYYNGEERAKGNILERFSAQQFPDLHSELNLSSLELGDSALYFCASSMSWTGVIGSYNEQFFGPGTRLTVL.

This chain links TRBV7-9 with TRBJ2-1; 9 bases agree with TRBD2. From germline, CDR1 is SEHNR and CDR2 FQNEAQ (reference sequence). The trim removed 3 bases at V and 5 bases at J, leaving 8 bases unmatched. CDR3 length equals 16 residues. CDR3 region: CASSFLGGGVNNEQFF. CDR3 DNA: TGTGCCAGCAGCTTCCTGGGCGGGGGGGTAAACAATGAGCAGTTCTTC.

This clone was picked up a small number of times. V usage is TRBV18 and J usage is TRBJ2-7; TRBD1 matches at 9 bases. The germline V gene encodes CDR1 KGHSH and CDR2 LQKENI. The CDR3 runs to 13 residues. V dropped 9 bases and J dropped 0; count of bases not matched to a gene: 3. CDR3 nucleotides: TGTGCCAGTACAGGGGGCATCTCCTACGAGCAGTACTTC. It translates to CASTGGISYEQYF.

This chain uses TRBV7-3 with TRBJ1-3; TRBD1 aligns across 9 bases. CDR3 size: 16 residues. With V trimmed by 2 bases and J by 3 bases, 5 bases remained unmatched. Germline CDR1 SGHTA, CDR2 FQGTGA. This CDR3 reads CASSLVGQGSGNTIYF. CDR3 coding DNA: TGTGCCAGCAGCTTAGTGGGACAGGGAAGTGGAAACACCATATATTTT.